These T cell receptor beta chains were read from a single sample in a study of identical twins. TCRdb fed the 5' RACE reads into MiXCR, producing one record per CDR3 protein. The table lists approximately 680,000 distinct CDR3 sequences, about 7% of them singletons, with over 1.5% in the top ten. The same specimen was also included in a second study, on yellow fever vaccine responses in identical twins.

The sequencing sample was made of PBMCs. These TCRs come from a woman under 30 in good health. Both conserved end residues are part of each CDR3. Each record gives: clone size, V gene, D gene, CDR3 protein. The D gene is left open where the match is weak. Rows give clone size only sometimes, using once, few, many, or a class for an expanded clone.

size: many
V: TRBV3-1
D: -
CDR3: CASSQEIFSNYGYTF

size: many
V: TRBV29-1
D: -
CDR3: CSGRWGERTEAFF

size: many
V: TRBV20-1
D: -
CDR3: CSAWKGRQETQYF

size: many
V: TRBV5-1
D: TRBD1
CDR3: CASSSGQGTTDTQYF

size: many
V: TRBV4-2
D: -
CDR3: CASSQARGPNTGELFF

size: -
V: TRBV29-1
D: -
CDR3: CSVRGLWETQYF

size: many
V: TRBV5-1
D: TRBD2
CDR3: CASSLLLAGNNEQFF

size: -
V: TRBV20-1
D: -
CDR3: CSARIWGTGELFF

size: -
V: TRBV18
D: TRBD1
CDR3: CASSPDRARSEQFF

size: many
V: TRBV12-3/TRBV12-4
D: -
CDR3: CASSFAGANYGYTF

size: -
V: TRBV27
D: -
CDR3: CASSFGLTGSYEQYF

size: few
V: TRBV14
D: -
CDR3: CASSPTGVAVTYNEQFF

size: few
V: TRBV24-1
D: -
CDR3: CATSDQPPCLSYNEQFF

size: many
V: TRBV12-3/TRBV12-4
D: -
CDR3: CASSLGWTYEQYF

size: many
V: TRBV10-3
D: TRBD1
CDR3: CASRPGQGKETQYF

size: -
V: TRBV12-3/TRBV12-4
D: TRBD1
CDR3: CASSLGDRGQQETQYF

size: -
V: TRBV2
D: TRBD2
CDR3: CASSDLSGGPYEQYF

size: many
V: TRBV20-1
D: -
CDR3: CSAQGLLPYNEQFF

size: -
V: TRBV7-9
D: TRBD1
CDR3: CASSLEGARETQYF

size: -
V: TRBV14
D: -
CDR3: CASSQGGTSSYNEQFF

size: -
V: TRBV9
D: -
CDR3: CASSVEEGMNTEAFF

size: -
V: TRBV2
D: TRBD2
CDR3: CATPKSGTSANEQFF

size: many
V: TRBV5-5
D: TRBD1
CDR3: CASRPGTGNNEQFF

size: -
V: TRBV6-5
D: -
CDR3: CASSYSTGGGQPQHF

size: -
V: TRBV12-3/TRBV12-4
D: TRBD1
CDR3: CASSTSTGVPGELFF

size: few
V: TRBV11-2
D: TRBD2
CDR3: CASSLDAAGGNTDTQYF

size: many
V: TRBV11-2
D: TRBD2
CDR3: CASSLRAGGSGYSSYNEQFF

size: -
V: TRBV29-1
D: -
CDR3: CSVEDLGGSYEQYF

size: many
V: TRBV7-2
D: -
CDR3: CASSPDLGVAQYF

size: -
V: TRBV9
D: TRBD1
CDR3: CASRGDRGMDEQFF

size: -
V: TRBV24-1
D: TRBD2
CDR3: CATSDPLARSTDTQYF

size: -
V: TRBV7-9
D: -
CDR3: CASRTLSDEQYF

size: few
V: TRBV5-1
D: -
CDR3: CASSLSQRRDYNEQFF

size: many
V: TRBV6-1
D: -
CDR3: CASKREGQLHSGGLFF

size: once
V: TRBV10-3
D: -
CDR3: CATAETYNTEAFF

size: few
V: TRBV29-1
D: TRBD2
CDR3: CSAKYGLADTQYF

size: -
V: TRBV28
D: -
CDR3: CASSLVLGENKYNEQFF

size: -
V: TRBV2
D: -
CDR3: CASSDTVYNEQFF

size: few
V: TRBV12-3/TRBV12-4
D: -
CDR3: CASSLSGKSEGYTF

size: few
V: TRBV4-2
D: -
CDR3: CASSQDQPAGTDTQYF

size: many
V: TRBV20-1
D: TRBD1
CDR3: CSPTPGGAGTEAFF

size: many
V: TRBV12-3/TRBV12-4
D: -
CDR3: CASSWRQNTGELFF

size: -
V: TRBV12-3/TRBV12-4
D: -
CDR3: CASSSTAGGYTF

size: few
V: TRBV6-1
D: TRBD2
CDR3: CASQYGGGVLNEQFF

size: many
V: TRBV12-3/TRBV12-4
D: -
CDR3: CASTRGRNEQFF